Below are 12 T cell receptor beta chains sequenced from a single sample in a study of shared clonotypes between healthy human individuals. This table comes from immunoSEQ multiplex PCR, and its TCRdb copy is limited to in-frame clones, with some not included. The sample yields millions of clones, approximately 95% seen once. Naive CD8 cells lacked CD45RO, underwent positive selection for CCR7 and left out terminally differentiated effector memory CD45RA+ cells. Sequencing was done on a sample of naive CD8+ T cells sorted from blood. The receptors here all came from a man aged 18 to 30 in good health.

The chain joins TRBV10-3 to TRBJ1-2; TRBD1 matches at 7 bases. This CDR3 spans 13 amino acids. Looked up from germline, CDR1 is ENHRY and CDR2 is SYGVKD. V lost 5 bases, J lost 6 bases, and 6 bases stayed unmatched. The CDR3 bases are TGTGCCATCAGTCCACAGGGGAGTAATGGCTACACCTTC. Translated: CAISPQGSNGYTF.

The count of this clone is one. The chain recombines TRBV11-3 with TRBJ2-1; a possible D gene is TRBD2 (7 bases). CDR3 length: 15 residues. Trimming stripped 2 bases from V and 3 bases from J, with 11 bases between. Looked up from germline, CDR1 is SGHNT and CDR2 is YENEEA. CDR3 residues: CASSLPGGLYNEQFF. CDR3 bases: TGTGCCAGCAGCTTACCGGGGGGCCTCTACAATGAGCAGTTCTTC.

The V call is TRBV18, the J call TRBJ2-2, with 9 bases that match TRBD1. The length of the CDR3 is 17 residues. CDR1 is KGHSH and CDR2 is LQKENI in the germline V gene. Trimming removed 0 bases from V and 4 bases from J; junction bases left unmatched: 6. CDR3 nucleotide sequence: TGTGCCAGCTCACCACCTTTTGGGACAGGGATCACCGGGGAGCTGTTTTTT. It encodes CASSPPFGTGITGELFF.

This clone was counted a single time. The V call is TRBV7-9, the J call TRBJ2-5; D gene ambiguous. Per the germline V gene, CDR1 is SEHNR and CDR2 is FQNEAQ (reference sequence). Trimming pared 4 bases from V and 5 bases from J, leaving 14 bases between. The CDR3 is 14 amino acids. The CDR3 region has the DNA TGTGCCAGCAGCTCAGATACGACTCGGGAGACCCAGTACTTC. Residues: CASSSDTTRETQYF.

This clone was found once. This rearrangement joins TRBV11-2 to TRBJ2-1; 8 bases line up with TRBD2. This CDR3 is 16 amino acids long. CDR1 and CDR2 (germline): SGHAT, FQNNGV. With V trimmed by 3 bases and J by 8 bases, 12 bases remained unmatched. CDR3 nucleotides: TGTGCCAGCAGCTTGCACACTAGCGGAGCCGGCTATGAGCAGTTCTTC. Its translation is CASSLHTSGAGYEQFF.

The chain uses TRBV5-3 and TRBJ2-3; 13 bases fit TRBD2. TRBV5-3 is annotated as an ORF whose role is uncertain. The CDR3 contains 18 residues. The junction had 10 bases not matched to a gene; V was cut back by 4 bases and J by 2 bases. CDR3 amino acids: CARSPRRTSGRYTDTQYF. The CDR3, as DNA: TGTGCCAGAAGCCCCCGGAGGACTAGCGGGAGATACACAGATACGCAGTATTTT.

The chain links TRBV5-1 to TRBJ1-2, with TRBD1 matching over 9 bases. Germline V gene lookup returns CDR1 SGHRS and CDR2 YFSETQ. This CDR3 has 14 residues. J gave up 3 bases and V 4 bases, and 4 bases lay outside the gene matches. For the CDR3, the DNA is TGCGCCAGCAGCCACAGGGGGCTGGACTATGGCTACACCTTC. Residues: CASSHRGLDYGYTF.

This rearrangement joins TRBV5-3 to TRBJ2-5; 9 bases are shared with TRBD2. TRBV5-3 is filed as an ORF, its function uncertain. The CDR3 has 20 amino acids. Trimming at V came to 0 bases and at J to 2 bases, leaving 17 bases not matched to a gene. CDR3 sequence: CARSLGRVSGGANRQETQYF. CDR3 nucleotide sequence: TGTGCCAGAAGCTTGGGCCGGGTTAGCGGGGGAGCTAATCGACAAGAGACCCAGTACTTC.

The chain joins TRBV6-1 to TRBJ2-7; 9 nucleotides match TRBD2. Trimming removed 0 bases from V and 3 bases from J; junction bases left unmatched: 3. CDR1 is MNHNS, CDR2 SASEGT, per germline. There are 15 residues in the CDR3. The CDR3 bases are TGTGCCAGCAGTGAAGCTAGCGGGGGAAACTACGAGCAGTACTTC. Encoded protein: CASSEASGGNYEQYF.

This CDR3 is CASSQVQGWGVSSYNEQFF. CDR3 nucleotide sequence: TGCGCCAGCAGCCAAGTACAAGGATGGGGGGTTAGCTCCTACAATGAGCAGTTCTTC. The chain is built from TRBV4-1 and TRBJ2-1; tentatively, D is TRBD2 (6 bases). The V and J ends lost 1 base and 0 bases respectively, with 19 bases between them. The length of the CDR3 is 19 residues. Germline V lookup: CDR1 MGHRA, CDR2 YSYEKL.

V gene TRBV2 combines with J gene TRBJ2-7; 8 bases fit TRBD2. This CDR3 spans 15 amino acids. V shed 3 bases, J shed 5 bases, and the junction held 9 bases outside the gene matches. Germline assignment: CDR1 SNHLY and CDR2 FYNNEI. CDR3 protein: CASSDLSGSLNEQYF. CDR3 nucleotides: TGTGCCAGCAGTGATTTAAGCGGGAGTCTCAACGAGCAGTACTTC.

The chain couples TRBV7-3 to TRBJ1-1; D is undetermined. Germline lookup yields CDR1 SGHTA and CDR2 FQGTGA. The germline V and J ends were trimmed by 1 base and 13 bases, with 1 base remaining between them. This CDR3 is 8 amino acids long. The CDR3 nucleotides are TGTGCCAGCAGCTTAAGTTTCTTT. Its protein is CASSLSFF.